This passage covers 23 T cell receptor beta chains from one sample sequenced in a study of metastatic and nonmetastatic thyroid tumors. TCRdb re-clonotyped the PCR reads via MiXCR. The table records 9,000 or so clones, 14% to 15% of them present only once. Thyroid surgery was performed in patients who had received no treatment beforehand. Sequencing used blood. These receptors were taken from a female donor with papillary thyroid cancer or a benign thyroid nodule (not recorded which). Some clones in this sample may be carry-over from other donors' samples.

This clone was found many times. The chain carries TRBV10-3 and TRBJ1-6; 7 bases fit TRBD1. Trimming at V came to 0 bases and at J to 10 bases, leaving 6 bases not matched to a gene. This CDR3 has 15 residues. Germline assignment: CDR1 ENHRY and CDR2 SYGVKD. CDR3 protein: CAISESGRGRSPLHF. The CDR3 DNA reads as TGTGCCATCAGTGAGTCAGGCAGGGGGAGGTCACCCCTCCACTTT.

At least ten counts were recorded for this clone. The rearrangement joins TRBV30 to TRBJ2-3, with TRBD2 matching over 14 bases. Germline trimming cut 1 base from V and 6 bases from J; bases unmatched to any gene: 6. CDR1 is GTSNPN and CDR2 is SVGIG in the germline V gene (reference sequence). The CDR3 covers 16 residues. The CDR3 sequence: CAWSDGTSGSLDTQYF. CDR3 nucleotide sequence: TGTGCCTGGAGTGACGGGACTAGCGGGAGTTTGGATACGCAGTATTTT.

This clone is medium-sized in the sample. The DNA of the CDR3 is TGCGCCAGCAGCCCGCAAAATACAGACTACGAGCAGTACTTC. This gives the protein CASSPQNTDYEQYF. The chain recombines TRBV5-1 with TRBJ2-7; D uncertain. The CDR3 is 14 residues long. V lost 4 bases and J 3 bases, leaving 14 bases between the germline ends. Germline loops: CDR1 SGHRS, CDR2 YFSETQ.

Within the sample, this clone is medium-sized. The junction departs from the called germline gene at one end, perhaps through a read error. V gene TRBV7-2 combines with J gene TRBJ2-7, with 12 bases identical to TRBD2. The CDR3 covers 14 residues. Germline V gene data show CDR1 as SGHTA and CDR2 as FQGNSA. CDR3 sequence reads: CASSLAGGRGEQYF. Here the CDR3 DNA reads TGTGCCAGCAGCCTAGCGGGAGGGCGGGGGGAGCAGTACTTC.

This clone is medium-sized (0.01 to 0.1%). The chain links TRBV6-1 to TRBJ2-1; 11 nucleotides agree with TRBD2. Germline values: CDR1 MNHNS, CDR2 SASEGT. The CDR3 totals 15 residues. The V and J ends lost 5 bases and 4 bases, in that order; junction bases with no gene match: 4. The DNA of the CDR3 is TGTGCCAGCAGTCGCGGGACTAGCGGATACAATGAGCAGTTCTTC. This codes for CASSRGTSGYNEQFF.

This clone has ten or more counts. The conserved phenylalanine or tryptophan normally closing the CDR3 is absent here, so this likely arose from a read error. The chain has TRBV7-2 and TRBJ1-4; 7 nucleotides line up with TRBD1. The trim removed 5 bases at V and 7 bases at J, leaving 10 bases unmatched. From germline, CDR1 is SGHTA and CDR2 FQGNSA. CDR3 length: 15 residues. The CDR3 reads CASSQNRGVSEKLFS. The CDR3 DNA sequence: TGTGCCAGCAGCCAGAACAGGGGCGTAAGTGAAAAACTGTTTTCT.

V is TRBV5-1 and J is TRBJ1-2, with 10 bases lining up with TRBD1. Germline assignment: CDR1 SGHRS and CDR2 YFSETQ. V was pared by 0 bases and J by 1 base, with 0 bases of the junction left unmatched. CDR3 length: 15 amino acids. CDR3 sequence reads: CASSLGTGGNYGYTF. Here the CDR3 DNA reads TGCGCCAGCAGCTTGGGGACAGGGGGTAACTATGGCTACACCTTC.

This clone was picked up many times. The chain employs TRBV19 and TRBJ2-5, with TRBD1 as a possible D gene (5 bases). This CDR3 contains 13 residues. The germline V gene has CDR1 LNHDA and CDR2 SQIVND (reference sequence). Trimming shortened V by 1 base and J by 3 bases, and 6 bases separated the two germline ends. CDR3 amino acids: CASSIVREETQYF. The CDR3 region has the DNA TGTGCCAGTAGTATAGTCAGGGAAGAGACCCAGTACTTC.

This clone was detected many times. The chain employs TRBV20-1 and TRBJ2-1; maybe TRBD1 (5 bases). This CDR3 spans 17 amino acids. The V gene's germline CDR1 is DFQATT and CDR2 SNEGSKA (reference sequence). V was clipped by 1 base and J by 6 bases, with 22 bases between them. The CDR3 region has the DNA TGCAGTGCTAGAGTCCTGATTGGGGCTCAATGGAGCAATGAGCAGTTCTTC. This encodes CSARVLIGAQWSNEQFF.

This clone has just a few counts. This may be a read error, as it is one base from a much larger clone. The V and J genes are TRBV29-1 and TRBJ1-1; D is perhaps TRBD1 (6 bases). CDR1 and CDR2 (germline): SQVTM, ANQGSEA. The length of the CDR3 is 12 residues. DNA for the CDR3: TGCAGCTTCGGACTGGGGGACACTGAATCTTTCTTT. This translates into CSFGLGDTESFF.

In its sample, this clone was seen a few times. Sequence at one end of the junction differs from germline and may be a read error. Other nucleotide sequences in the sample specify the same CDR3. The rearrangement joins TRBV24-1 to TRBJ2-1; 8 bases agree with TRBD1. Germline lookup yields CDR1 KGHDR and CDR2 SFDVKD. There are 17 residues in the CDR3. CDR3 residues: CATSDLRAGQGHNEQFF. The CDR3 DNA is TGTGCCACCAGTGATTTGAGAGCAGGACAGGGTCACAATGAGCAGTTCTTT.

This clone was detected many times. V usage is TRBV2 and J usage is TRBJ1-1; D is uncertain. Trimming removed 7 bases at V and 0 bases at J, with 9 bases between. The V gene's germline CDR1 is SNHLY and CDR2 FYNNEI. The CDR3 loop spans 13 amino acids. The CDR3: CASKIAVNTEAFF. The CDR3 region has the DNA TGTGCCAGCAAGATCGCGGTGAACACTGAAGCTTTCTTT. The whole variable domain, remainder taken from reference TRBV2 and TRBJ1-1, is EPEVTQTPSHQVTQMGQEVILRCVPISNHLYFYWYRQILGQKVEFLVSFYNNEISEKSEIFDDQFSVERPDGSNFTLKIRSTKLEDSAMYFCASKIAVNTEAFFGQGTRLTVV.

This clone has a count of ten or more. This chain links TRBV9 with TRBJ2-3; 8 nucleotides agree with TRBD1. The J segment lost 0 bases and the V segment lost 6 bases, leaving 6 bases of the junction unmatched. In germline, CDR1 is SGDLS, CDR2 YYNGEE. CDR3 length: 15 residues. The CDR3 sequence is CASTHRDRSTDTQYF. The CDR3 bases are TGTGCCAGCACCCACCGGGACAGGAGCACAGATACGCAGTATTTT.

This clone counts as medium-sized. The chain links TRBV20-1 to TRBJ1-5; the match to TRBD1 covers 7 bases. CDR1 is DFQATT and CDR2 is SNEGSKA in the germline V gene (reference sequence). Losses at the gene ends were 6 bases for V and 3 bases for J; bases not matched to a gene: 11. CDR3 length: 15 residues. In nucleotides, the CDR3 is TGCAGTGCCTACGGGGGGGACAGATTCAATCAGCCCCAGCATTTT. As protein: CSAYGGDRFNQPQHF.

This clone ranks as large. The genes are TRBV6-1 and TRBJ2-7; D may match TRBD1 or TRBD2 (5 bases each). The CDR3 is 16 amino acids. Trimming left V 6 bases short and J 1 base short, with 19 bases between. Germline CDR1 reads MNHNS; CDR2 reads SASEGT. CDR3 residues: CASRDGAATGSYEQYF. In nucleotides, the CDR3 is TGTGCCAGCAGGGACGGGGCGGCGACCGGTTCCTACGAGCAGTACTTC.

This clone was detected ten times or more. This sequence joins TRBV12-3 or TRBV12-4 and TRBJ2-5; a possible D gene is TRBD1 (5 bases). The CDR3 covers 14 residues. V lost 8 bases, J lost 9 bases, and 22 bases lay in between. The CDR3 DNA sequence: TGTGCCAGCTCCCCCGCCGGAAAATTAGGGGCCCAGTACTTC. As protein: CASSPAGKLGAQYF.

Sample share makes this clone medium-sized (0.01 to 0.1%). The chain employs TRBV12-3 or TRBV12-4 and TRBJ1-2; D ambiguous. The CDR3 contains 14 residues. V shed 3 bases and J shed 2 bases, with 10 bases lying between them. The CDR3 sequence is CASSLVGTNYGYTF. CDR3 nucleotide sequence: TGTGCCAGCAGTTTGGTCGGTACGAACTATGGCTACACCTTC.

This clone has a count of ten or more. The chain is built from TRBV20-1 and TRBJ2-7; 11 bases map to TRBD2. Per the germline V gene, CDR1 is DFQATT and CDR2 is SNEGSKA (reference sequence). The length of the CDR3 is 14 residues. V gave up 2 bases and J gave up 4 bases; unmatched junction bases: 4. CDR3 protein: CSARSSGGVYEQYF. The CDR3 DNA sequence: TGCAGTGCTAGAAGTAGCGGGGGGGTATACGAGCAGTACTTC.

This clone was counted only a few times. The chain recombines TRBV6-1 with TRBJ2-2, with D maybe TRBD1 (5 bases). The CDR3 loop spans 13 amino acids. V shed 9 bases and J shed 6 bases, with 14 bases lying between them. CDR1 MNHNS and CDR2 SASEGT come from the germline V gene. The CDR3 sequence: CASQGWGPGELFF. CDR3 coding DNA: TGTGCCAGTCAGGGTTGGGGTCCCGGGGAGCTGTTTTTT.

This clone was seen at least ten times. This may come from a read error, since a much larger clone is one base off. In nucleotides, the CDR3 is TGTGCCAGCAGGGAGGACAACTATGGCTACACCTTC. Protein product: CASREDNYGYTF. The chain is built from TRBV6-1 and TRBJ1-2; no firm D call. Germline CDR1 MNHNS, CDR2 SASEGT. Trimming took off 6 bases at V and 2 bases at J, with 7 bases between the two ends. The CDR3 length is 12 residues.

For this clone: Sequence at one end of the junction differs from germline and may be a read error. The CDR3 region is CAIMREDTQYF. The DNA of the CDR3 is TGTGCCATCATGAGAGAAGATACTCAGTATTTT. The chain has TRBV6-1 and TRBJ2-3; unclear D gene. Germline CDR1 MNHNS, CDR2 SASEGT. CDR3 length equals 11 residues.

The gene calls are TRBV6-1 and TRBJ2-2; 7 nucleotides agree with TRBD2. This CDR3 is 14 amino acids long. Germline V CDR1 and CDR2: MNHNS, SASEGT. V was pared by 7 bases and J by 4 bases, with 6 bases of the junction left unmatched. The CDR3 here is CASKTSVSTGELFF. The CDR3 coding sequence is TGTGCCAGCAAAACTAGCGTAAGCACCGGGGAGCTGTTTTTT.

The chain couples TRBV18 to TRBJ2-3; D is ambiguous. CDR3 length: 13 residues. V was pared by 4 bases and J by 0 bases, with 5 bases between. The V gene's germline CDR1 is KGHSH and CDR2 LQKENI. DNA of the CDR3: TGTGCCAGCTCACGTATTAGCACAGATACGCAGTATTTT. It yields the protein CASSRISTDTQYF.